This T cell receptor beta chain was found in a study of metastatic and nonmetastatic thyroid tumors. Study at large: From malignant and benign thyroid patients, repertoires in blood and in tumor or nodule tissue were compared.

Every patient was untreated before thyroid surgery. The V and J ends lost 3 bases and 4 bases respectively, with 10 bases between them. CDR3 length: 12 amino acids. Germline loops: CDR1 DFQATT, CDR2 SNEGSKA (reference sequence). Under the authors' procedure: Construction of a distant-metastasis classifier for papillary thyroid cancer relied on CDR3 differences across clinicopathological groups. TCRdb re-processed the PCR reads through MiXCR. For this entry, the V and J calls and clone size follow TCRdb and not the study's own pipeline. The repertoire holds about 27,000 clones, with around 16% as singletons. This clone was counted at least ten times.

The clonotype originates from a male donor with papillary thyroid cancer or a benign thyroid nodule (not recorded which). Some clones in this sample may be carry-over from other donors' samples. The V and J genes are TRBV20-1 and TRBJ2-7; D unresolved. Sequencing was done on a sample of blood. The CDR3 sequence is CSARFSLYEQYF. The CDR3 DNA sequence: TGCAGTGCTAGGTTTAGCCTATACGAGCAGTACTTC.